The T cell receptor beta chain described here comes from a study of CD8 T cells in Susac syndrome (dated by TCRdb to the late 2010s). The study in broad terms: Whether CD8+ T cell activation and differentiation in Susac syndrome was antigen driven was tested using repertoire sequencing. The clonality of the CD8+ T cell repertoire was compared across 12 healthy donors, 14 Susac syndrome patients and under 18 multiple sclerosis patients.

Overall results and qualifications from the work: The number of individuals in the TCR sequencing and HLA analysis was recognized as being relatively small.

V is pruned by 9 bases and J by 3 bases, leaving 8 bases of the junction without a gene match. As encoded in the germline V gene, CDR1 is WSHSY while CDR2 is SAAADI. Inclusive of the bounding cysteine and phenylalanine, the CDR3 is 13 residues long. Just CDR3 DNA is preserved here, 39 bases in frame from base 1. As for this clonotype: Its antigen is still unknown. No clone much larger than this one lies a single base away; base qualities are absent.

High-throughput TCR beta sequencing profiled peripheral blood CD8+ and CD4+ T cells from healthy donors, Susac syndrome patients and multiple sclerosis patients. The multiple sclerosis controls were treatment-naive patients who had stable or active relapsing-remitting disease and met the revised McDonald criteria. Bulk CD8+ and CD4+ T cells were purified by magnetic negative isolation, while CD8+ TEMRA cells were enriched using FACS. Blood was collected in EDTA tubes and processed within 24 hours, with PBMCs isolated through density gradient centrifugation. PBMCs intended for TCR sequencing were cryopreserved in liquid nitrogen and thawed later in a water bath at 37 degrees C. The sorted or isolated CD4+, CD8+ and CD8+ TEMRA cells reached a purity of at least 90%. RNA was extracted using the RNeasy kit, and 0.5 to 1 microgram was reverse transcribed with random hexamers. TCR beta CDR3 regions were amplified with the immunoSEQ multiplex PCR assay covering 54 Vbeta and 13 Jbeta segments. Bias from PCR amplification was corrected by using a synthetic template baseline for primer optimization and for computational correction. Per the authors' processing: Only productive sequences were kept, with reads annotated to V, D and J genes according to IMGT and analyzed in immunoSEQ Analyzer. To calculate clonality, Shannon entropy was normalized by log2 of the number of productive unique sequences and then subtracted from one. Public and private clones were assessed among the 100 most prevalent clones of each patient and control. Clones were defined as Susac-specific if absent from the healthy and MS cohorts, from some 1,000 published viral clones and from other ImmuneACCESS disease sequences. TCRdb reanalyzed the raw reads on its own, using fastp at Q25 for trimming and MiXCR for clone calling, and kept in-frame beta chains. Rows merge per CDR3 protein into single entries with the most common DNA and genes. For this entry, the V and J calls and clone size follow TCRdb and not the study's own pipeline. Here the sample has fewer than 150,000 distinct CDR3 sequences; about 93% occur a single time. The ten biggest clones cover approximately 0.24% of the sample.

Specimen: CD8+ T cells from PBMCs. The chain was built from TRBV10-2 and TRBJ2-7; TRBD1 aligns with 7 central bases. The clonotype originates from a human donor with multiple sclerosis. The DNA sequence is TGCGCCAGTTGGACAGGAGCGGTCTACGAGCAGTACTTC. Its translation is CASWTGAVYEQYF.